Included here is one T cell receptor (beta chain) sequence, with context. Trimming cost V 4 bases and J 0 bases; bases outside gene matches: 11. There are 17 residues in the CDR3. Germline-derived CDR1 and CDR2 are SGHRS and YFSETQ. This entry is derived from a study of blood T cell repertoires in COVID-19. Some clones are missing from TCRdb's copy, which holds only in-frame ones; the method was immunoSEQ multiplex PCR. The sample shows about 110,000 clones, approximately 80% of them seen only once. This chain links TRBV5-1 with TRBJ1-1, with 8 bases lining up with TRBD1. This clonotype was sampled from an older woman with acute or convalescent COVID-19. The sample was peripheral blood. The CDR3 region is CASSPAPTGEMNTEAFF. CDR3 nucleotides: TGCGCCAGCAGCCCAGCACCGACAGGGGAGATGAACACTGAAGCTTTCTTT. Together with reference TRBV5-1 and TRBJ1-1, the CDR3 gives the full variable domain: KAGVTQTPRYLIKTRGQQVTLSCSPISGHRSVSWYQQTPGQGLQFLFEYFSETQRNKGNFPGRFSGRQFSNSRSEMNVSTLELGDSALYLCASSPAPTGEMNTEAFFGQGTRLTVV.